These 16 T cell receptor beta chains were all obtained from the same sample, sequenced in a study of tumor T cells in aggressive B-cell lymphoma. Method: immunoSEQ multiplex PCR; TCRdb's copy keeps in-frame clones and lacks some. Altogether approximately 12,000 clones are present, about 89% being singletons, with the ten largest covering about 2.2%. The sample taken for sequencing was tumor tissue. The source of these receptors is an adult with diffuse large B cell lymphoma.

J is TRBJ1-1 and V is TRBV10-3; unclear D gene. The V and J ends lost 0 bases and 7 bases respectively, with 6 bases between them. CDR3 size: 12 residues. The germline CDR1 and CDR2 sequences are ENHRY and SYGVKD. CDR3 sequence reads: CAISESGVEAFF. CDR3 nucleotide sequence: TGTGCCATCAGTGAGTCCGGGGTTGAAGCTTTCTTT.

The chain couples TRBV2 to TRBJ1-1; D possibly corresponds to TRBD1 (5 bases). The germline V gene has CDR1 SNHLY and CDR2 FYNNEI. This CDR3 comprises 15 residues. Trimming took 6 bases from V and 3 from J, leaving 17 bases between them. The CDR3, as DNA: TGTGCCAGCAGATACTCTGTAAGGGGTGACACTGAAGCTTTCTTT. Translated: CASRYSVRGDTEAFF.

This clone came up a few times. This chain connects TRBV29-1 to TRBJ2-7, with 7 bases fitting TRBD1. The CDR3 spans 12 residues. The junction had 4 bases not matched to a gene; V was cut back by 6 bases and J by 2 bases. The germline V gene has CDR1 SQVTM and CDR2 ANQGSEA. The CDR3 bases are TGCAGCGTGATGGGGACAGCCTACGAGCAGTACTTC. It translates to CSVMGTAYEQYF.

The CDR3 sequence is CASSQQGTGNTIYF. Here the CDR3 DNA reads TGTGCCAGCAGCCAACAGGGAACTGGAAACACCATATATTTT. The chain employs TRBV16 and TRBJ1-3; the D gene is possibly TRBD1 (5 bases). V lost 2 bases and J 2 bases, leaving 7 bases between the germline ends. CDR1 and CDR2 from the germline V gene are KGHSY and FQNENV. This CDR3 is built from 14 residues.

The chain uses TRBV11-2 and TRBJ2-5; D unresolved. Germline V gene lookup returns CDR1 SGHAT and CDR2 FQNNGV. The germline V and J ends were trimmed by 5 bases and 5 bases, with 15 bases remaining between them. This CDR3 contains 14 residues. CDR3 nucleotides: TGTGCCAGCAGCCTGCAAACTGCTTTGGAGACCCAGTACTTC. Translated: CASSLQTALETQYF.

As concerns this clone: This CDR3 is also generated by other DNA sequences in the sample. The DNA of the CDR3 is TGTGCCATTTCGACCGGGACTAGCGGGAGACATGAGCAGTTCTTC. Translated: CAISTGTSGRHEQFF. V gene TRBV10-3 combines with J gene TRBJ2-1; TRBD2 matches 14 bases. V shed 9 bases and J 8 bases; nucleotides not matched to a gene: 9. Germline V gene data show CDR1 as ENHRY and CDR2 as SYGVKD. The CDR3 spans 15 residues.

The rearrangement joins TRBV27 to TRBJ1-1; a possible D gene is TRBD1 (6 bases). V lost 8 bases and J lost 3, with 25 bases in between. CDR3 length: 17 residues. CDR1 and CDR2 (germline): MNHEY, SMNVEV (reference sequence). The CDR3 sequence: CASGKSAAGVPHTEAFF. The CDR3 DNA follows: TGTGCCAGCGGTAAATCCGCGGCAGGGGTACCCCACACTGAAGCTTTCTTT.

The chain couples TRBV29-1 to TRBJ1-2; 9 bases match TRBD1. The CDR3 runs 14 residues. Trimming removed 5 bases from V and 0 bases from J; junction bases left unmatched: 4. CDR1 is SQVTM and CDR2 is ANQGSEA in the germline V gene. The CDR3 region is CSVSQGAANYGYTF. In nucleotides, the CDR3 is TGCAGCGTTTCACAGGGGGCCGCTAACTATGGCTACACCTTC.

The chain has TRBV7-9 and TRBJ2-6; a possible D gene is TRBD1 (6 bases). CDR1 is SEHNR and CDR2 is FQNEAQ in the germline V gene (reference sequence). With 3 bases removed from V and 3 bases from J, the gap between germline ends came to 18 bases. This CDR3 has 18 amino acids. The CDR3 sequence: CASSFRTVTSFGANVLTF. The CDR3 nucleotides read TGTGCCAGCAGCTTTCGGACAGTCACCTCCTTTGGGGCCAACGTCCTGACTTTC.

V is TRBV30 and J is TRBJ2-1, with D perhaps matching TRBD2 (7 bases). Germline CDR1 is GTSNPN and CDR2 is SVGIG (reference sequence). With 1 base removed from V and 0 bases from J, the gap between germline ends came to 28 bases. The length of the CDR3 is 21 residues. CDR3 bases: TGTGCCTGGAGTGAGGGGGGGTTAGCGGGTGCCCACGAGAGCTCCTACAATGAGCAGTTCTTC. Its translation: CAWSEGGLAGAHESSYNEQFF.

The chain recombines TRBV7-8 with TRBJ2-1, with TRBD1 matching 11 bases. Unmatched junction bases numbered 2, after V lost 1 base and J lost 6 bases. Germline values: CDR1 SGHVS, CDR2 FQNEAQ. This CDR3 is built from 15 residues. The CDR3 coding sequence is TGTGCCAGCAGCTTAGAAGGGACAGGGGGCAATGAGCAGTTCTTC. It codes for CASSLEGTGGNEQFF.

V and J are TRBV4-2 and TRBJ2-3; 12 nucleotides agree with TRBD2. Trimming cost V 4 bases and J 3 bases; bases outside gene matches: 17. Germline values: CDR1 LGHNA, CDR2 YNFKEQ. The CDR3 sequence is 20 residues long. The CDR3 bases are TGTGCCAGCAGCCGACGAAAATCTAGCGGGAGGGCCGTGGAGACAGATACGCAGTATTTT. It specifies CASSRRKSSGRAVETDTQYF.

The CDR3 spells CASSLDPGTGHYEQYF. The CDR3 DNA reads TGTGCCAGCAGCTTGGATCCCGGGACGGGACACTACGAGCAGTACTTC. The rearrangement uses TRBV7-9 and TRBJ2-7; D is perhaps TRBD1 (6 bases). The CDR3 is made up of 16 amino acids. Trimming left V 3 bases short and J 3 bases short, with 18 bases between. Germline CDR1 SEHNR, CDR2 FQNEAQ (reference sequence).

The genes are TRBV2 and TRBJ1-1, with D uncertain. This CDR3 region has 13 residues. From germline, CDR1 is SNHLY and CDR2 FYNNEI. Deletions cut 6 bases from V and 7 bases from J, with 15 bases between. The CDR3 sequence is CASSDFIAVEAFF. CDR3 coding DNA: TGTGCCAGCAGCGACTTCATCGCTGTTGAAGCTTTCTTT.

This chain uses TRBV5-8 with TRBJ1-1; 7 positions agree with TRBD1. From germline, CDR1 is SGHTS and CDR2 YDEGEE. V shed 4 bases, J shed 5 bases, and the junction held 5 bases outside the gene matches. CDR3 length: 13 amino acids. The CDR3 region is CASSPTGRTEAFF. The CDR3, as DNA: TGTGCCAGCAGCCCGACAGGGCGGACTGAAGCTTTCTTT.

This CDR3 reads CASSQDQRDYEQYF. CDR3 nucleotides: TGCGCCAGCAGCCAAGATCAGCGGGACTACGAGCAGTACTTC. This chain links TRBV4-1 with TRBJ2-7, with 7 bases that match TRBD2. The CDR3 contains 14 residues. The V and J ends lost 0 bases and 3 bases, in that order; junction bases with no gene match: 2. The germline gives CDR1 MGHRA, CDR2 YSYEKL.